This TCR beta chain was recorded in a study of blood T cell repertoires in COVID-19. Overall study context: From the United States, Italy and Spain came samples of acute and convalescent COVID-19.

Sequenced by immunoSEQ multiplex PCR; TCRdb stores in-frame clones only, minus some. The table shows around 160,000 clones, with roughly four fifths occurring only once. This CDR3 comprises 14 residues. The germline gives CDR1 SGHRS, CDR2 YFSETQ. V shed 1 base and J shed 2 bases, with 8 bases lying between them. V is TRBV5-1 and J is TRBJ2-3; a possible D gene is TRBD1 (6 bases). The sequence came from a man in his forties or fifties who had recovered from COVID-19. The specimen was PBMCs or T cells enriched from blood (not recorded which). The CDR3 sequence is CASSLNRVTDTQYF. For the CDR3, the DNA is TGCGCCAGCAGCTTGAACAGGGTCACAGATACGCAGTATTTT.